One and the same sample provided the 22 T cell receptor beta chains below, sequenced in a study of T cell responses to AZD1222 COVID-19 vaccine. Using immunoSEQ multiplex PCR, the repertoire was profiled, and TCRdb retains in-frame clones only, with some absent. The sample has tens of thousands of clones, around 84% seen once. The source material was peripheral blood, sampled 28 days after the second AZD1222 dose. The receptors derive from an adult who received the AZD1222 COVID-19 vaccine.

V gene TRBV5-8 combines with J gene TRBJ2-2, with 7 bases matching TRBD1. Looked up from germline, CDR1 is SGHTS and CDR2 is YDEGEE. The ends lost 2 bases at V and 5 bases at J; junction bases unmatched: 6. CDR3 length equals 15 residues. The CDR3 DNA reads as TGTGCCAGCAGCTTAGGGACAGTAACTACCGGGGAGCTGTTTTTT. Translated, it gives CASSLGTVTTGELFF.

The gene calls are TRBV7-2 and TRBJ1-1; 7 nucleotides line up with TRBD1. Germline V CDR1 and CDR2: SGHTA, FQGNSA. This CDR3 contains 15 residues. V trimming: 4 bases; J trimming: 0 bases; junction bases outside the gene matches: 5. In DNA, the CDR3 is TGTGCCAGCAGCTCCCGGACAGGTGTGAACACTGAAGCTTTCTTT. Its protein is CASSSRTGVNTEAFF.

The chain joins TRBV12-3 or TRBV12-4 to TRBJ1-1; D is possibly TRBD1 (6 bases). With 6 bases removed from V and 1 base from J, the gap between germline ends came to 9 bases. The CDR3 is made up of 13 amino acids. CDR3 amino acids: CASSKGENTEAFF. CDR3 DNA: TGTGCCAGCAGCAAGGGGGAGAACACTGAAGCTTTCTTT.

The V gene is TRBV6-5, the J gene TRBJ1-5; D unclear. The germline CDR1 and CDR2 sequences are MNHEY and SVGAGI. The germline V and J ends were trimmed by 10 bases and 1 base, with 8 bases remaining between them. The CDR3 runs to 12 residues. CDR3 sequence (DNA): TGTGCCACCCAAGGGAGCAATCAGCCCCAGCATTTT. Protein: CATQGSNQPQHF.

This chain joins TRBV25-1 and TRBJ1-6, with TRBD1 identical over 7 bases. Germline V gene sequence: CDR1 MGHDK, CDR2 SYGVNS. The CDR3 is 18 residues long. The junction had 10 bases not matched to a gene; V was cut back by 5 bases and J by 0 bases. The CDR3 coding sequence is TGTGCCAGCAGTTACGGACAGGATGGGAGCTCCTATAATTCACCCCTCCACTTT. Amino acids: CASSYGQDGSSYNSPLHF.

This rearrangement joins TRBV14 to TRBJ1-1; D is uncertain. Germline values: CDR1 SGHDN, CDR2 FVKESK. The germline V and J ends were trimmed by 2 bases and 1 base, with 8 bases remaining between them. The CDR3 contains 14 residues. CDR3 DNA sequence: TGTGCCAGCAGCCAACGTCGAGGGAACACTGAAGCTTTCTTT. Its translation: CASSQRRGNTEAFF. Supplemented by reference TRBV14 and TRBJ1-1, the full variable domain reads EAGVTQFPSHSVIEKGQTVTLRCDPISGHDNLYWYRRVMGKEIKFLLHFVKESKQDESGMPNNRFLAERTGGTYSTLKVQPAELEDSGVYFCASSQRRGNTEAFFGQGTRLTVV.

This clone was seen more than once but under ten times. This rearrangement joins TRBV7-8 to TRBJ1-4; TRBD1 agrees at 7 bases. CDR1 is SGHVS, CDR2 FQNEAQ, per germline. The CDR3 has 17 residues. Germline trimming cut 2 bases from V and 1 base from J; bases unmatched to any gene: 7. CDR3 sequence reads: CASSLRGGIGTNEKLFF. The CDR3 region has the DNA TGTGCCAGCAGCTTAAGAGGGGGCATCGGAACTAATGAAAAACTGTTTTTT.

V and J are TRBV19 and TRBJ2-1, with 10 bases aligning to TRBD2. Germline CDR1 is LNHDA and CDR2 is SQIVND (reference sequence). The trim removed 7 bases at V and 2 bases at J, leaving 5 bases unmatched. The CDR3 covers 15 residues. CDR3 region: CASINSGGPYNEQFF. CDR3 nucleotide sequence: TGTGCCAGTATTAATAGCGGGGGGCCCTACAATGAGCAGTTCTTC.

The chain recombines TRBV19 with TRBJ1-2; no firm D call. Germline assignment: CDR1 LNHDA and CDR2 SQIVND (reference sequence). V was trimmed by 6 bases and J by 1 base, leaving 9 bases between them. This CDR3 contains 13 residues. CDR3 sequence reads: CASRSAFNYGYTF. The CDR3 region has the DNA TGTGCCAGTAGATCCGCGTTTAACTATGGCTACACCTTC.

This clone has a single count. This chain uses TRBV9 with TRBJ1-5; D unclear. The CDR3 sequence is 15 residues long. Germline assignment: CDR1 SGDLS and CDR2 YYNGEE. Deletions cut 4 bases from V and 3 bases from J, with 14 bases between. DNA for the CDR3: TGTGCCAGCAGCTTCATAGGAGGGAACAATCAGCCCCAGCATTTT. Translation: CASSFIGGNNQPQHF.

V usage is TRBV7-2 and J usage is TRBJ2-7, with TRBD1 matching over 8 bases. The CDR3 covers 16 residues. V shed 1 base and J 4 bases; nucleotides not matched to a gene: 9. Germline CDR1 and CDR2: SGHTA and FQGNSA. CDR3 DNA: TGTGCCAGCAGCTTAGGGTTCGGACAGGGAGCATACGAGCAGTACTTC. Translating gives CASSLGFGQGAYEQYF.

CDR3 DNA sequence: TGTGCCAGCAGCTTGTCTTGGGGGAAAGCTGGGGCCAACGTCCTGACTTTC. This encodes CASSLSWGKAGANVLTF. V and J are TRBV5-4 and TRBJ2-6; D possibly uses TRBD1 or TRBD2 (5 bases each). The CDR3 loop spans 17 amino acids. Trimming took 1 base from V and 2 from J, leaving 13 bases between them. The germline CDR1 and CDR2 sequences are SGHNT and YYREEE (reference sequence).

The chain employs TRBV3-1 (or the pseudogene TRBV3-2) and TRBJ2-4; perhaps TRBD2 as D (6 bases). V dropped 0 bases and J dropped 2 bases, with 11 bases sitting between them. The CDR3 runs to 16 residues. The germline gives CDR1 LGHDT, CDR2 YNNKEL (reference sequence). DNA of the CDR3: TGTGCCAGCAGCCAAGACAGCGGGCCTCCCAAAAACATTCAGTACTTC. It yields the protein CASSQDSGPPKNIQYF.

This clone was seen only once. This chain's CDR3 is CASSLKGGDQPQHF. CDR3 nucleotide sequence: TGTGCCAGCAGCTTAAAAGGGGGCGATCAGCCCCAGCATTTT. This chain uses TRBV7-3 with TRBJ1-5; 7 bases align to TRBD1. J lost 5 bases, V lost 1 base, and 2 bases had no gene match. In germline, CDR1 is SGHTA, CDR2 FQGTGA. The CDR3 is 14 amino acids.

The rearrangement uses TRBV19 and TRBJ1-3; maybe TRBD1 (6 bases). This CDR3 is 14 amino acids long. The germline V and J ends were trimmed by 6 bases and 0 bases, with 9 bases remaining between them. Germline V gene data show CDR1 as LNHDA and CDR2 as SQIVND (reference sequence). This chain's CDR3 is CASRGASSGNTIYF. The CDR3 bases are TGTGCCAGTAGGGGGGCCAGCTCTGGAAACACCATATATTTT.

The chain recombines TRBV19 with TRBJ1-1; weak D call: TRBD1 (6 bases). This CDR3 is 14 amino acids long. The V gene's germline CDR1 is LNHDA and CDR2 SQIVND (reference sequence). The V end lost 8 bases, the J end lost 3 bases, and 16 bases lay between the germline ends. The CDR3 DNA sequence: TGTGCCAGTGTCCAGAGGGGGGGCTACACTGAAGCTTTCTTT. It codes for CASVQRGGYTEAFF.

This chain joins TRBV7-6 and TRBJ2-3; D perhaps matches TRBD2 (6 bases). The ends were cut back, 2 bases at V and 0 bases at J, with 12 bases in the middle. The CDR3 contains 16 residues. In germline, CDR1 is SGHVS, CDR2 FNYEAQ. The CDR3, as DNA: TGTGCCAGCAGCTTAAATAGCGGCACTAGCACAGATACGCAGTATTTT. This encodes CASSLNSGTSTDTQYF.

The V call is TRBV19, the J call TRBJ2-7, with D tentatively TRBD1 or TRBD2 (5 bases each). Trimming took off 4 bases at V and 3 bases at J, with 13 bases between the two ends. This CDR3 region has 14 residues. Per the germline V gene, CDR1 is LNHDA and CDR2 is SQIVND (reference sequence). The CDR3 protein is CASSTRRDHYEQYF. The DNA for the CDR3 is TGTGCCAGTAGTACCCGACGGGACCACTACGAGCAGTACTTC.

Note on this clone: At one end, the junction sequence differs from germline, possibly due to a read error. J is TRBJ2-2 and V is TRBV7-7; D unclear. The CDR3 has 16 amino acids. Germline assignment: CDR1 SSHAT and CDR2 FNYEAQ (reference sequence). CDR3 sequence: CASSSNRATNTGELFF. The CDR3 DNA is TGTGCTAGCAGCTCAAACAGAGCCACTAACACCGGGGAGCTGTTTTTT.

The chain is built from TRBV3-1 (or the pseudogene TRBV3-2) and TRBJ2-5, with 10 bases aligning to TRBD2. The CDR3 spans 16 residues. CDR1 and CDR2 (germline): LGHDT, YNNKEL (reference sequence). V lost 3 bases and J lost 9; bases outside the gene matches: 13. The CDR3 reads CASSHLTSGAVQSQYF. The DNA of the CDR3 is TGTGCCAGCAGCCATCTAACTAGCGGGGCGGTGCAGTCCCAGTACTTC.

The CDR3 bases are TGCGCCAGCAGGAGACTAGCGGGAGGGACCAATGAGCAGTTCTTC. Translating gives CASRRLAGGTNEQFF. The chain joins TRBV5-1 to TRBJ2-1; 14 bases agree with TRBD2. The CDR3 totals 15 residues. The V segment lost 5 bases and the J segment 6 bases; nucleotides outside the gene matches: 4. CDR1 is SGHRS and CDR2 is YFSETQ in the germline V gene.

The chain joins TRBV7-9 to TRBJ1-2; D is perhaps TRBD1 (5 bases). Germline loops: CDR1 SEHNR, CDR2 FQNEAQ (reference sequence). Trimming took off 1 base at V and 5 bases at J, with 8 bases between the two ends. This CDR3 has 13 amino acids. The chain's CDR3 is CASSLGQGYGYTF. CDR3 in DNA: TGTGCCAGCAGCTTAGGGCAGGGTTATGGCTACACCTTC.